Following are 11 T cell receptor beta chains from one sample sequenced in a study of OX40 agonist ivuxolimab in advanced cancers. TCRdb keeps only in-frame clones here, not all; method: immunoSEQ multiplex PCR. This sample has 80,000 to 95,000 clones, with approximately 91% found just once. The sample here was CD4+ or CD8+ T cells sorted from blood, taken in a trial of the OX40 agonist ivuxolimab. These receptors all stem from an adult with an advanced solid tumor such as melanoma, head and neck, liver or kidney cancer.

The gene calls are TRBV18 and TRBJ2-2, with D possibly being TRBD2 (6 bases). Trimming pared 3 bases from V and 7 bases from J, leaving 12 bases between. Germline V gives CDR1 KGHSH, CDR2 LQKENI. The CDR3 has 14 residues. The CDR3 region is CASSPGTVGGELFF. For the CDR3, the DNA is TGTGCCAGCTCACCCGGGACTGTCGGCGGGGAGCTGTTTTTT.

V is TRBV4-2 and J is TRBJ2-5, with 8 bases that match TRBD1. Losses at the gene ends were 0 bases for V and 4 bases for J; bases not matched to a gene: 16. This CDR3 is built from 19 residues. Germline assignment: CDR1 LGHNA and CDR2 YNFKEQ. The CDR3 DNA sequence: TGTGCCAGCAGCCAAGATTGGGGCCGCGGGACAGGATCACGAGAGACCCAGTACTTC. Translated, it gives CASSQDWGRGTGSRETQYF.

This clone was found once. CDR3 sequence (DNA): TGTGCCAGTAACAGACTCTCTGGGGCCAACGTCCTGACTTTC. It translates to CASNRLSGANVLTF. The rearrangement joins TRBV19 to TRBJ2-6; D not resolved. Trimming took 7 bases from V and 0 from J, leaving 7 bases between them. From germline, CDR1 is LNHDA and CDR2 SQIVND (reference sequence). CDR3 length: 14 residues.

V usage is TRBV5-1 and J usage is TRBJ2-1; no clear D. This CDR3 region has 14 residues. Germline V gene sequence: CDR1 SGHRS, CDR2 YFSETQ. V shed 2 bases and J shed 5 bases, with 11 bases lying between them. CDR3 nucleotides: TGCGCCAGCAGCTTATCCGGCCCCGACAATGAGCAGTTCTTC. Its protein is CASSLSGPDNEQFF. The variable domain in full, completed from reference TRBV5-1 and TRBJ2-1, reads KAGVTQTPRYLIKTRGQQVTLSCSPISGHRSVSWYQQTPGQGLQFLFEYFSETQRNKGNFPGRFSGRQFSNSRSEMNVSTLELGDSALYLCASSLSGPDNEQFFGPGTRLTVL.

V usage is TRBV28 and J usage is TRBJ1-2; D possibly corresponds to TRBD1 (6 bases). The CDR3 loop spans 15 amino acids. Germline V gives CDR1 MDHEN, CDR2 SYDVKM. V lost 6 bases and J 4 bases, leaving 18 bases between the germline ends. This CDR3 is CASSPAGEYSYGYTF. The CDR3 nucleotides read TGTGCCAGCAGCCCCGCAGGGGAATATAGCTATGGCTACACCTTC.

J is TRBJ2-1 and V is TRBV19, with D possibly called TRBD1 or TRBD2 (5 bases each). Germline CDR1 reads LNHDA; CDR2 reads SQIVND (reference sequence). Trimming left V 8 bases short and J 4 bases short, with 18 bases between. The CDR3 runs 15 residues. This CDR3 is CASQGFRDIYNEQFF. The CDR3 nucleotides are TGTGCCAGTCAGGGCTTTCGGGATATTTACAATGAGCAGTTCTTC. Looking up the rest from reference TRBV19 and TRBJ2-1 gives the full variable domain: DGGITQSPKYLFRKEGQNVTLSCEQNLNHDAMYWYRQDPGQGLRLIYYSQIVNDFQKGDIAEGYSVSREKKESFPLTVTSAQKNPTAFYLCASQGFRDIYNEQFFGPGTRLTVL.

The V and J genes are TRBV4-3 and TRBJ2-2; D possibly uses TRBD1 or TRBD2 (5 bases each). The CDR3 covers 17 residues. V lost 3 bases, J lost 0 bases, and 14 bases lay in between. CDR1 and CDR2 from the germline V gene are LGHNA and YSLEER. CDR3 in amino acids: CASSQGVPGPNTGELFF. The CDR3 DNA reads TGCGCCAGCAGCCAGGGGGTCCCGGGACCGAACACCGGGGAGCTGTTTTTT.

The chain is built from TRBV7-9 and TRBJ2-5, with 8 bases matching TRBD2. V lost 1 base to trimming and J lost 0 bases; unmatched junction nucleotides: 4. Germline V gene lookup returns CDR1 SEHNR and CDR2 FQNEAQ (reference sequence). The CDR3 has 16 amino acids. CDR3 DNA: TGTGCCAGCAGCTTAGGGCCTAGCGGGTACCAAGAGACCCAGTACTTC. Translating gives CASSLGPSGYQETQYF.

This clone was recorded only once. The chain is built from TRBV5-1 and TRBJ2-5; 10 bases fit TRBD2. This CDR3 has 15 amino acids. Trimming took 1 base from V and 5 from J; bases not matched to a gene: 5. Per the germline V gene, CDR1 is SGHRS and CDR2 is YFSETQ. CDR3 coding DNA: TGCGCCAGCAGCTTGTCTAGCGGGAGAGTGGAGACCCAGTACTTC. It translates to CASSLSSGRVETQYF. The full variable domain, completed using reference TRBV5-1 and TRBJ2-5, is KAGVTQTPRYLIKTRGQQVTLSCSPISGHRSVSWYQQTPGQGLQFLFEYFSETQRNKGNFPGRFSGRQFSNSRSEMNVSTLELGDSALYLCASSLSSGRVETQYFGPGTRLLVL.

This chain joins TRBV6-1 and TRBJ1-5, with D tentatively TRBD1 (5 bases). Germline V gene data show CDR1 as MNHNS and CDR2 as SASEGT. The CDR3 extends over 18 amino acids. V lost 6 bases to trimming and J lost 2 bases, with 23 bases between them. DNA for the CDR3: TGTGCCAGCAGCGAAAATTACGGACAAGGTCTTGGCAATCAGCCCCAGCATTTT. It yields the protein CASSENYGQGLGNQPQHF.

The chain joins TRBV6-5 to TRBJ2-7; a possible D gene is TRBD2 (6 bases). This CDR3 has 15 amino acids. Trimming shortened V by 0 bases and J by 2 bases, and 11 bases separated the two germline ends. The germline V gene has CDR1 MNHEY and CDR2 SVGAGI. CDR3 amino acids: CASSYSAGRTYEQYF. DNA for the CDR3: TGTGCCAGCAGTTACTCGGCGGGGAGGACCTACGAGCAGTACTTC.